The rows below give T cell receptor beta chains drawn from one sample of a study of cytomegalovirus exposure and HLA in healthy donors. Sequencing was performed with immunoSEQ multiplex PCR; in TCRdb, only in-frame clones are kept and a portion is missing. Of roughly 130,000 clones in the sample, 75% to 85% are singletons; the top ten hold 1%. The sequencing input was PBMCs. These receptors came from a man aged 40-55 years in good health and CMV-seronegative. Both conserved end residues are trimmed from each CDR3.

V gene | CDR3 protein
TRBV9 | ASSVDQYTEAF
TRBV28 | ASSTRTALPQETQY
TRBV5-6 | ASSPAWQGFNIGANVLT
TRBV6-1 | ASSETGSNQPQH
TRBV7-2 | ASSPGQIMNTEAF
TRBV7-9 | ASSLVGGYGYT
TRBV6-1 | ASSEAGLAIYEQY
TRBV6-1 | ASSASQGAYGYT
TRBV7-9 | ASSPGTVRETQY
TRBV27 | ASSLVSPPTTGPRTHEQY
TRBV14 | ASSTGQGRYEQY
TRBV19 | ASKAGGLGETQY
TRBV5-1 | ASSPRTENTGELF
TRBV27 | ASSLSQGTYEQY
TRBV25-1 | ASSGSGSYFGELF
TRBV7-9 | ASSLRQGEGTDTQY
TRBV2 | ASNSGVGTGELF
TRBV25-1 | ASSDPMRQGSDEQY
TRBV10-3 | AISEDRDGYT
TRBV6-5 | ASSRNINEQF
TRBV27 | ASSLKGGTEAF
TRBV11-2 | ASAAQGGNQPQH
TRBV5-8 | ASSFLVQETQY
TRBV9 | ASSVGGGDSYNEQF
TRBV5-1 | ASSLVGGAVNEQY
TRBV25-1 | ASRGVESWTDTQY
TRBV6-5 | ASSPGQGTRGVH
TRBV4-1 | ASSQGRLAGDRETQY
TRBV30 | AWSTGNEQF
TRBV5-1 | ASSLVGVTSGGVSPSSYNEQF
TRBV11-2 | ASSLLTTNSYEQY
TRBV5-1 | ASSRIGQGGTEAF
TRBV27 | ASSSRQGLNYGYT
TRBV6-6 | ASTGGGAGGYEQY
TRBV5-1 | ASSLAGDSNQPQH
TRBV6-5 | ASSYSLQGTYGYT
TRBV10-3 | AIQGGGNQPQH
TRBV5-6 | ASSLAGGEQY
TRBV10-3 | AISMTGTGSITGANVLT
TRBV19 | ASSIRQGVETEAF
TRBV7-9 | ASSSTLRAGDGYT
TRBV5-4 | ASSLLLVGETQY
TRBV2 | ASNLQGAYEKLF
TRBV6-5 | ASRQVQGFGGELF
TRBV11-2 | ASSLISGKNIQY
TRBV11-2 | ASSSQGSQPQH
TRBV29-1 | SVMSGGARETQY
TRBV6-1 | ASSDGGVGTDTQY
TRBV30 | AWRQREVYEQY
TRBV5-1 | ASSSGQGDYEQY
TRBV5-6 | ASSSYSGELF
TRBV7-9 | SSSRGDAEAF